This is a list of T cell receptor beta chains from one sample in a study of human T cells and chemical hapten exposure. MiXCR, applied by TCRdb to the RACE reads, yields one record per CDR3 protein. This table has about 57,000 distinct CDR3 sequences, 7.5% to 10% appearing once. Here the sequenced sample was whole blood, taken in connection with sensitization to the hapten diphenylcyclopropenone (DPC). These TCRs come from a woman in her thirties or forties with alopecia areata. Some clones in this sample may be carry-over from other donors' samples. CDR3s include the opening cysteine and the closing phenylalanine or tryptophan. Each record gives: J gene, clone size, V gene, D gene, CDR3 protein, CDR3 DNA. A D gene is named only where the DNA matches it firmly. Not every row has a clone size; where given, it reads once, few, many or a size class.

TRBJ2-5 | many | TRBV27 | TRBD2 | CASSLSYWREETQYF | TGTGCCAGCAGTTTATCGTACTGGCGGGAGGAGACCCAGTACTTC
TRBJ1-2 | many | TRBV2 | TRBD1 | CASSLQGAIGYTF | TGTGCCAGCAGTTTACAGGGGGCGATCGGCTACACCTTC
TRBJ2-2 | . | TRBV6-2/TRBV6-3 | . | CASSYSRAYTGELFF | TGTGCCAGCAGTTACTCGAGGGCTTACACCGGGGAGCTGTTTTTT
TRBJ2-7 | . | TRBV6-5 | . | CASSRTSRPWEQYF | TGTGCCAGCAGTCGGACATCACGGCCCTGGGAGCAGTACTTC
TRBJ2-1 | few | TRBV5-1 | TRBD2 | CASSLLTSGANEQFF | TGCGCCAGCAGCTTATTGACTAGCGGGGCCAATGAGCAGTTCTTC
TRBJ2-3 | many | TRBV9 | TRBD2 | CASSAGGPTDTQYF | TGTGCCAGCAGCGCGGGGGGGCCAACAGATACGCAGTATTTT
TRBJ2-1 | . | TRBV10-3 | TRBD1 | CAISEPRQGNEQFF | TGTGCCATCAGTGAGCCACGACAGGGCAATGAGCAGTTCTTC
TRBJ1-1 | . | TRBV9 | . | CASSAGLSGTEAFF | TGTGCCAGCAGCGCGGGTCTGTCGGGGACTGAAGCTTTCTTT
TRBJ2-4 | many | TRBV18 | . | CASSRGSAKNIQYF | TGTGCCAGCTCAAGAGGGTCGGCCAAAAACATTCAGTACTTC
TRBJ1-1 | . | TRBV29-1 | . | CSVEDRGGAAFF | TGCAGCGTTGAAGATCGTGGGGGCGCGGCTTTCTTT
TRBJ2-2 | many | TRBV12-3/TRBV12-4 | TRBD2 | CASRSLGLAGFTGELFF | TGTGCCAGCAGATCCTTGGGACTAGCGGGCTTCACCGGGGAGCTGTTTTTT
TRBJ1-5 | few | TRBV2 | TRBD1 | CASSGGTGLLWNNQPQHF | TGTGCCAGCAGTGGAGGGACAGGGCTCTTATGGAACAATCAGCCCCAGCATTTT
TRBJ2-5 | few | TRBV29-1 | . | CSSRGAGETQYF | TGCAGCTCCCGGGGGGCGGGAGAGACCCAGTACTTC
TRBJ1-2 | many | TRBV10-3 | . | CAISEDERYGYTF | TGTGCCATCAGTGAGGACGAAAGATATGGCTACACCTTC
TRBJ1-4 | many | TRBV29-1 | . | CSVEDPLGQGEKLFF | TGCAGCGTTGAAGATCCTTTGGGCCAGGGGGAAAAACTGTTTTTT
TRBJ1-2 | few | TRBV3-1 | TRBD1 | CASSRPGQGPAYGYTF | TGTGCCAGCAGCCGCCCGGGACAGGGGCCTGCCTATGGCTACACCTTC